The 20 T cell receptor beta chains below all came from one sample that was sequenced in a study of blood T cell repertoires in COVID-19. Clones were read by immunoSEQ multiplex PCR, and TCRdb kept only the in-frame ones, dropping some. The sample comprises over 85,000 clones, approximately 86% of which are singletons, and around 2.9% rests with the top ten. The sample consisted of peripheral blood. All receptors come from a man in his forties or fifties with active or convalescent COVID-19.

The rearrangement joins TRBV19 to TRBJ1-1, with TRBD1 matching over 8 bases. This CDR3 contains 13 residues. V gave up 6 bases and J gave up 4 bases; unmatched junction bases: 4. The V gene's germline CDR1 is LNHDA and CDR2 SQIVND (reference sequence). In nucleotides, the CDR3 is TGTGCCAGTAGGCTTACAGGGGGCACTGAAGCTTTCTTT. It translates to CASRLTGGTEAFF.

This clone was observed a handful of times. CDR3 loop: CASSWTGTVNSPLHF. CDR3 sequence (DNA): TGTGCCAGCAGCTGGACCGGGACAGTTAATTCACCCCTCCACTTT. V is TRBV5-5 and J is TRBJ1-6, with 7 bases lining up with TRBD1. J gave up 6 bases and V 3 bases, and 6 bases lay outside the gene matches. The CDR3 covers 15 residues. The germline V gene encodes CDR1 SGHKS and CDR2 YYEKEE (reference sequence).

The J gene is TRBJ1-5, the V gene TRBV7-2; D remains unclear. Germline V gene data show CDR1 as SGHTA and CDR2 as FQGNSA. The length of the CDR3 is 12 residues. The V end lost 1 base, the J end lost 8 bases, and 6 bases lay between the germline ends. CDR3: CASSLDGEPQHF. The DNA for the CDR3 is TGTGCCAGCAGCTTAGATGGAGAGCCCCAGCATTTT.

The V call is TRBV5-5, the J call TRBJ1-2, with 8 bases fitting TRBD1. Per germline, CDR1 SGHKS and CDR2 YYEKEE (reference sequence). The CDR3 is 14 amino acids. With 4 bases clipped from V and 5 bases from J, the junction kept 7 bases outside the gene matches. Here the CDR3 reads CASSLGQGQYGYTF. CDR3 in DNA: TGTGCCAGCAGCCTAGGACAGGGTCAGTATGGCTACACCTTC.

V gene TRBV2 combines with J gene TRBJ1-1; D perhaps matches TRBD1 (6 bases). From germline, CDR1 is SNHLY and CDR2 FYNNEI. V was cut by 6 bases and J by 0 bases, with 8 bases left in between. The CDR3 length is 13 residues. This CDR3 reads CASRRTVNTEAFF. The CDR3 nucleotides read TGTGCCAGCAGACGGACAGTGAACACTGAAGCTTTCTTT.

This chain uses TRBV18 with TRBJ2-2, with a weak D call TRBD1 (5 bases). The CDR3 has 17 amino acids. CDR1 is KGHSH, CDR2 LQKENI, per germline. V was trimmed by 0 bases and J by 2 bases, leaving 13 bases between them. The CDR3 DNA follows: TGTGCCAGCTCACCACCGTGGGCAGGGTCTAACACCGGGGAGCTGTTTTTT. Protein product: CASSPPWAGSNTGELFF. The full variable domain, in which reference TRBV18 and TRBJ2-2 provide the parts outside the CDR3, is NAGVMQNPRHLVRRRGQEARLRCSPMKGHSHVYWYRQLPEEGLKFMVYLQKENIIDESGMPKERFSAEFPKEGPSILRIQQVVRGDSAAYFCASSPPWAGSNTGELFFGEGSRLTVL.

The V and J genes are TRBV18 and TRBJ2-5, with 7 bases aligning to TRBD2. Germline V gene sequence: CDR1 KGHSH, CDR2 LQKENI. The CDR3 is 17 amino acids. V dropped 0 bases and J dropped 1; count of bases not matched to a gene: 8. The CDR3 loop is CASSPPSGGPSQETQYF. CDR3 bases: TGTGCCAGCTCACCACCGTCGGGGGGACCTTCCCAAGAGACCCAGTACTTC.

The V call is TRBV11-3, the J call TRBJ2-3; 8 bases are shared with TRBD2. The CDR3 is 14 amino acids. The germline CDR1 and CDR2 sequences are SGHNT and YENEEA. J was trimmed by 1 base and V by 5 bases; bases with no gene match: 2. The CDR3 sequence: CASSQGLGTDTQYF. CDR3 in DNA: TGTGCCAGCAGCCAGGGACTAGGCACAGATACGCAGTATTTT. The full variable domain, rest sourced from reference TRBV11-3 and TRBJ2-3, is EAGVVQSPRYKIIEKKQPVAFWCNPISGHNTLYWYLQNLGQGPELLIRYENEEAVDDSQLPKDRFSAERLKGVDSTLKIQPAELGDSAVYLCASSQGLGTDTQYFGPGTRLTVL.

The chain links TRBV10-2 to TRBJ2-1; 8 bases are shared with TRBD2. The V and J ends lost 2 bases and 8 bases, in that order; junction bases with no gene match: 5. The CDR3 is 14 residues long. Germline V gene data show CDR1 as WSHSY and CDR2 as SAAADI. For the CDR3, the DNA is TGCGCCAGCAGTGAGCGGGGGGGCGAAGATGAGCAGTTCTTC. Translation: CASSERGGEDEQFF.

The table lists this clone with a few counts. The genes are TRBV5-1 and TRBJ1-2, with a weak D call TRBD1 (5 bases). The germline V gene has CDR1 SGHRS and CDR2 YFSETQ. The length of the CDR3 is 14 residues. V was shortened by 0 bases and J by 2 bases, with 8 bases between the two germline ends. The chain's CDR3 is CASSLAGGNYGYTF. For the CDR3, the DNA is TGCGCCAGCAGCTTGGCCGGGGGGAACTATGGCTACACCTTC.

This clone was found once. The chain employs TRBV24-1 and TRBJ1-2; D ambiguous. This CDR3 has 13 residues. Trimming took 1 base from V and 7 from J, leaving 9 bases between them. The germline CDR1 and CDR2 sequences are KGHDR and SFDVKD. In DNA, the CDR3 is TGTGCCACCAGTGATTTTTCTGGCGGTGGCTACACCTTC. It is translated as CATSDFSGGGYTF.

DNA of the CDR3: TGTGCCAGCAGTTTATCAGGATACCCCTACGAGCAGTACTTC. Translation gives CASSLSGYPYEQYF. The rearrangement joins TRBV6-5 to TRBJ2-7; no clear D gene. Trimming pared 4 bases from V and 2 bases from J, leaving 12 bases between. The V gene's germline CDR1 is MNHEY and CDR2 SVGAGI. This CDR3 comprises 14 residues.

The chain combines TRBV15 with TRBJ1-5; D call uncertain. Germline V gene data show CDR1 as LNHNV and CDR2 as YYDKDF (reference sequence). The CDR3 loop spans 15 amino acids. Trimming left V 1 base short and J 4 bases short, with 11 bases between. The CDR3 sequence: CATSRVQAVNQPQHF. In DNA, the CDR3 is TGTGCCACCAGCAGAGTTCAGGCCGTTAATCAGCCCCAGCATTTT.

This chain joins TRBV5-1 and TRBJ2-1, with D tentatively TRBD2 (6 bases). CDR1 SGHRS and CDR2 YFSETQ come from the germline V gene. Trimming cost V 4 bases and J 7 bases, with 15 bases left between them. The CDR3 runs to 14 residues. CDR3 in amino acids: CASSLTPDYNEQFF. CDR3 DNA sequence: TGCGCCAGCAGCCTGACCCCGGACTATAATGAGCAGTTCTTC.

The DNA for the CDR3 is TGCGCCACCATGGGACAGGGCACAGATACGCAGTATTTT. This encodes CATMGQGTDTQYF. The genes are TRBV5-1 and TRBJ2-3, with TRBD1 matching over 8 bases. The CDR3 consists of 13 residues. The ends lost 9 bases at V and 1 base at J; junction bases unmatched: 4. Germline CDR1 SGHRS, CDR2 YFSETQ.

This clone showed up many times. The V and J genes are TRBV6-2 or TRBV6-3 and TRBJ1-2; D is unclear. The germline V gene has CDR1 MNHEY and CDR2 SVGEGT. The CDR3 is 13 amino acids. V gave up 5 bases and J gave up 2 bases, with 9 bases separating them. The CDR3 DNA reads TGTGCCAGCAGTCCAGACATAAACTATGGCTACACCTTC. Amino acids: CASSPDINYGYTF.

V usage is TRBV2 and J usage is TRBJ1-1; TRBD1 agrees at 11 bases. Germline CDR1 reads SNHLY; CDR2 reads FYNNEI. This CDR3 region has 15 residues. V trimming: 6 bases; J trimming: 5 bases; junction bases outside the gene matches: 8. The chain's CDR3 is CASSVRGQGGTEAFF. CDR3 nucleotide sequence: TGTGCCAGCAGCGTGAGGGGACAGGGGGGAACTGAAGCTTTCTTT.

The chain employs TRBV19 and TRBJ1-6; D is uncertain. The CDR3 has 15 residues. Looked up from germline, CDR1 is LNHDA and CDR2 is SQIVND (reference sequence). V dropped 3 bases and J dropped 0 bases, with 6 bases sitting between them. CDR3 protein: CASSITSSYNSPLHF. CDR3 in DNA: TGTGCCAGTAGTATTACGAGCTCCTATAATTCACCCCTCCACTTT.

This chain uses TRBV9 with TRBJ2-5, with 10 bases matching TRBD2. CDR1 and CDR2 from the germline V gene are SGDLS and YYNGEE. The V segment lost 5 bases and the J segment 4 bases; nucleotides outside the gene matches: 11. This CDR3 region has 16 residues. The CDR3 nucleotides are TGTGCCAGCAGTCGTCAAGAAGCGGGGGGGCGAGAGACCCAGTACTTC. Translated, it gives CASSRQEAGGRETQYF.

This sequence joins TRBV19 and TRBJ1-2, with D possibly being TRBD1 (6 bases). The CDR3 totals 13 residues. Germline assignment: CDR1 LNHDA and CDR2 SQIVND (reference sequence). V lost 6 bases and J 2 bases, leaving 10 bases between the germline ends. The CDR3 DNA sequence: TGTGCCAGTAGGTTGGACAGAAACTATGGCTACACCTTC. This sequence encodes CASRLDRNYGYTF.